The present TCR beta chain was sequenced within a study of T cell responses to AZD1222 COVID-19 vaccine. In the study overall: Pooled in the analysis were second doses at about 4 or about 12 weeks. Study-wide findings and caveats: Repertoire sampling was restricted to post-peak T cell response timepoints. Spike-spanning, vaccine-associated CD4 TCRs were dominant at 160-218 and 743-854. Spike-specific TCR repertoires showed rising breadth and depth after two AZD1222 doses.

Sequenced by immunoSEQ multiplex PCR; TCRdb stores in-frame clones only, minus some. The data show 180,000 or so clones, just over 90% seen once. As to this clone: Antigen specificity is unknown.

CDR3 size: 13 residues. Trimming removed 6 bases at V and 0 bases at J, with 6 bases between. Per the germline V gene, CDR1 is MNHEY and CDR2 is SVGAGI. This receptor was taken from an adult in good health. Sample: peripheral blood, taken on day 0 of AZD1222 vaccination. The chain carries TRBV6-5 and TRBJ1-3; D remains unclear. In DNA form, the CDR3 reads TGTGCCAGCAGACGCAACTCTGGAAACACCATATATTTT. Protein: CASRRNSGNTIYF.